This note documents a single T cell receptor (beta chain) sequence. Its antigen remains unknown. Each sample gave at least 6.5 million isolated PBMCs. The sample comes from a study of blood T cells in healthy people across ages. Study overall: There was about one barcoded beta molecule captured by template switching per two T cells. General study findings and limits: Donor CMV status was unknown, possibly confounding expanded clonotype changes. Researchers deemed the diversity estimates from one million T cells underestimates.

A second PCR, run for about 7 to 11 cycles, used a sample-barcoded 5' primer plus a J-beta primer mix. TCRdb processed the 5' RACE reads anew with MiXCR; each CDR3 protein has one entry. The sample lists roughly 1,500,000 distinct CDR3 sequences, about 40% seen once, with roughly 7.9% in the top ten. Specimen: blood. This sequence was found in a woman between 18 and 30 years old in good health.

The CDR3 bases are TGTGCCAGCAGTGAAATCAGGACGGCCCGGGGCTATGGCTACACCTTC. Translating it yields CASSEIRTARGYGYTF. The chain has TRBV25-1 and TRBJ1-2; D is unclear. CDR1 is MGHDK, CDR2 SYGVNS, per germline. This CDR3 has 16 amino acids. Trimming removed 2 bases from V and 4 bases from J, with 17 bases in between.